One and the same sample provided the 29 T cell receptor beta chains below, sequenced in a study of CD4+ T cells in melanoma. Produced via immunoSEQ multiplex PCR; TCRdb's table is partial and in-frame only. The sample includes 5,500 to 8,000 clones, almost 70% of them seen just once. The source material was cells from a culture (not recorded whether cultured in vitro). The receptors were gathered from a human donor with melanoma.

The genes are TRBV7-2 and TRBJ2-2; D uncertain. The V and J ends lost 1 base and 6 bases respectively, with 12 bases between them. From germline, CDR1 is SGHTA and CDR2 FQGNSA. The CDR3 is 15 amino acids. The CDR3 protein is CASSLEVRTAGELFF. CDR3 sequence (DNA): TGTGCCAGCAGCTTAGAGGTCCGGACGGCCGGGGAGCTGTTTTTT.

The chain carries TRBV5-1 and TRBJ1-3; possibly TRBD1 for D (5 bases). CDR1 is SGHRS and CDR2 is YFSETQ in the germline V gene. CDR3 length: 14 residues. The V end was cut by 3 bases, the J end by 2 bases, with 9 bases between. In DNA form, the CDR3 reads TGCGCCAGCAGCTCCACGGGACCTGGAAACACCATATATTTT. Translated, it gives CASSSTGPGNTIYF.

This clone was recorded a few times. The rearrangement joins TRBV16 to TRBJ2-1; D might be TRBD1 (6 bases). The CDR3 consists of 14 residues. Germline-derived CDR1 and CDR2 are KGHSY and FQNENV. V gave up 3 bases and J gave up 8 bases, with 14 bases separating them. The CDR3 sequence: CASSHAGTSDEQFF. In nucleotides, the CDR3 is TGTGCCAGCAGCCATGCCGGGACATCGGATGAGCAGTTCTTC.

The chain uses TRBV13 and TRBJ2-1; D remains ambiguous. Germline V lookup: CDR1 PRHDT, CDR2 FYEKMQ (reference sequence). This CDR3 is 13 amino acids long. V was clipped by 0 bases and J by 6 bases, with 6 bases between them. The CDR3 DNA reads as TGTGCCAGCAGCTTAGGCCGGCTCAATGAGCAGTTCTTC. It specifies CASSLGRLNEQFF.

By share of the sample, this clone is medium-sized. The chain uses TRBV28 and TRBJ1-4; D may be TRBD1 (5 bases). V was shortened by 5 bases and J by 0 bases, with 10 bases between the two germline ends. Germline CDR1 and CDR2: MDHEN and SYDVKM. The CDR3 sequence is 15 residues long. Here the CDR3 DNA reads TGTGCCAGCAGTCTGGGGGGTGCAACTAATGAAAAACTGTTTTTT. Translated: CASSLGGATNEKLFF. Supplemented by reference TRBV28 and TRBJ1-4, the full variable domain reads DVKVTQSSRYLVKRTGEKVFLECVQDMDHENMFWYRQDPGLGLRLIYFSYDVKMKEKGDIPEGYSVSREKKERFSLILESASTNQTSMYLCASSLGGATNEKLFFGSGTQLSVL.

The chain has TRBV6-5 and TRBJ2-7, with D possibly matching TRBD2 (5 bases). CDR1 and CDR2 (germline): MNHEY, SVGAGI. V was clipped by 0 bases and J by 0 bases, with 9 bases between them. The CDR3 has 15 residues. The CDR3 nucleotides are TGTGCCAGCAGTTACTCGACTGGGAGCTCCTACGAGCAGTACTTC. Residues: CASSYSTGSSYEQYF.

V and J are TRBV19 and TRBJ2-1; D unresolved. The CDR3 runs 12 residues. The germline V gene has CDR1 LNHDA and CDR2 SQIVND (reference sequence). V was clipped by 3 bases and J by 4 bases, with 4 bases between them. The CDR3 bases are TGTGCCAGTAGTATGGGGTACAATGAGCAGTTCTTC. This encodes CASSMGYNEQFF.

The V gene is TRBV18, the J gene TRBJ2-1, with D possibly being TRBD2 (7 bases). This CDR3 has 17 residues. Germline CDR1 and CDR2: KGHSH and LQKENI. V was clipped by 2 bases and J by 0 bases, with 14 bases between them. Here the CDR3 DNA reads TGTGCCAGCTCACCAGGCGGGGGCCAAAGCTCCTACAATGAGCAGTTCTTC. It is translated as CASSPGGGQSSYNEQFF.

The chain couples TRBV20-1 to TRBJ2-5; 7 bases are shared with TRBD2. Trimming cost V 6 bases and J 5 bases; bases outside gene matches: 3. There are 11 residues in the CDR3. CDR1 is DFQATT, CDR2 SNEGSKA, per germline (reference sequence). DNA of the CDR3: TGCAGTGCACGGGACTATGAGACCCAGTACTTC. This gives the protein CSARDYETQYF.

The chain employs TRBV19 and TRBJ1-2; TRBD1 aligns across 7 bases. Germline CDR1 reads LNHDA; CDR2 reads SQIVND (reference sequence). V lost 10 bases, J lost 5 bases, and 1 base stayed unmatched. The CDR3 length is 10 residues. For the CDR3, the DNA is TGTGCCACCAGGGGGTATGGCTACACCTTC. It specifies CATRGYGYTF. The full variable domain, completed using reference TRBV19 and TRBJ1-2, is DGGITQSPKYLFRKEGQNVTLSCEQNLNHDAMYWYRQDPGQGLRLIYYSQIVNDFQKGDIAEGYSVSREKKESFPLTVTSAQKNPTAFYLCATRGYGYTFGSGTRLTVV.

The V call is TRBV3-1 (or the pseudogene TRBV3-2), the J call TRBJ2-5; D is possibly TRBD1 (7 bases). Trimming stripped 5 bases from V and 5 bases from J, with 24 bases between. The germline V gene has CDR1 LGHDT and CDR2 YNNKEL (reference sequence). CDR3 length: 17 amino acids. The CDR3 loop is CASSNKGAGEVLETQYF. CDR3 in DNA: TGTGCCAGCAGCAATAAGGGGGCAGGGGAGGTATTGGAGACCCAGTACTTC.

The chain uses TRBV9 and TRBJ1-2; D is unclear. Germline V lookup: CDR1 SGDLS, CDR2 YYNGEE. V was pared by 5 bases and J by 3 bases, with 8 bases between. This CDR3 region has 12 residues. The DNA for the CDR3 is TGTGCCAGCAGGTTCCCACACTATGGCTACACCTTC. It yields the protein CASRFPHYGYTF. Variable domain in full (rest from reference TRBV9 and TRBJ1-2): DSGVTQTPKHLITATGQRVTLRCSPRSGDLSVYWYQQSLDQGLQFLIQYYNGEERAKGNILERFSAQQFPDLHSELNLSSLELGDSALYFCASRFPHYGYTFGSGTRLTVV.

This chain joins TRBV18 and TRBJ2-3; perhaps TRBD2 as D (5 bases). There are 16 residues in the CDR3. Trimming shortened V by 2 bases and J by 2 bases, and 14 bases separated the two germline ends. Germline CDR1 KGHSH, CDR2 LQKENI. CDR3 region: CASSPLGSGYTDTQYF. The CDR3 DNA follows: TGTGCCAGCTCACCATTAGGGAGCGGATACACAGATACGCAGTATTTT. The full variable domain, its missing parts supplied by reference TRBV18 and TRBJ2-3, is NAGVMQNPRHLVRRRGQEARLRCSPMKGHSHVYWYRQLPEEGLKFMVYLQKENIIDESGMPKERFSAEFPKEGPSILRIQQVVRGDSAAYFCASSPLGSGYTDTQYFGPGTRLTVL.

This chain joins TRBV3-1 (or the pseudogene TRBV3-2) and TRBJ1-5; D remains unclear. V lost 1 base to trimming and J lost 7 bases, with 5 bases between them. The CDR3 spans 12 residues. Looked up from germline, CDR1 is LGHDT and CDR2 is YNNKEL (reference sequence). DNA of the CDR3: TGTGCCAGCAGCCAAGCCCAACAGCCCCAGCATTTT. As protein: CASSQAQQPQHF.

The chain recombines TRBV6-5 with TRBJ2-3; tentatively, D is TRBD2 (5 bases). The CDR3 extends over 16 amino acids. CDR1 and CDR2 from the germline V gene are MNHEY and SVGAGI. Trimming took 1 base from V and 0 from J, leaving 11 bases between them. The CDR3 here is CASSYWARTSTDTQYF. The CDR3 DNA reads TGTGCCAGCAGTTACTGGGCCAGGACTAGCACAGATACGCAGTATTTT.

In DNA form, the CDR3 reads TGTGCCAGCAGCCCGACAGGGTTGTACGAGCAGTACTTC. Protein: CASSPTGLYEQYF. The V call is TRBV14, the J call TRBJ2-7; 7 nucleotides align to TRBD1. J was trimmed by 4 bases and V by 4 bases; bases with no gene match: 4. The germline gives CDR1 SGHDN, CDR2 FVKESK. The CDR3 sequence is 13 residues long.

V and J are TRBV5-8 and TRBJ2-3; 8 bases line up with TRBD1. The trim removed 3 bases at V and 1 base at J, leaving 4 bases unmatched. Germline loops: CDR1 SGHTS, CDR2 YDEGEE. The length of the CDR3 is 15 residues. CDR3 nucleotide sequence: TGTGCCAGCAGCTCCCCGGGACAGGGCACAGATACGCAGTATTTT. Translated, it gives CASSSPGQGTDTQYF. Based on the CDR3 plus reference TRBV5-8 and TRBJ2-3, the full variable domain is EAGVTQSPTHLIKTRGQQATLRCSPISGHTSVYWYQQALGLGLQFLLWYDEGEERNRGNFPPRFSGRQFPNYSSELNVNALELEDSALYLCASSSPGQGTDTQYFGPGTRLTVL.

This rearrangement joins TRBV27 to TRBJ2-1; D might be TRBD2 (6 bases). V was cut by 3 bases and J by 4 bases, with 10 bases left in between. CDR3 size: 14 residues. CDR1 and CDR2 from the germline V gene are MNHEY and SMNVEV (reference sequence). The CDR3 sequence: CASSLGRGYNEQFF. CDR3 sequence (DNA): TGTGCCAGCAGTTTGGGGCGGGGATACAATGAGCAGTTCTTC.

This chain joins TRBV7-2 and TRBJ2-7; no definite D call. The CDR3 sequence is 15 residues long. Germline V CDR1 and CDR2: SGHTA, FQGNSA. Deletions cut 4 bases from V and 2 bases from J, with 15 bases between. In DNA form, the CDR3 reads TGTGCCAGCAGCTCCGGGTTTGTCGCCGCCTACGAGCAGTACTTC. It yields the protein CASSSGFVAAYEQYF.

This clone is termed medium-sized. The chain joins TRBV4-1 to TRBJ1-2; no firm D call. The CDR3 runs 12 residues. Trimming left V 3 bases short and J 2 bases short, with 4 bases between. Germline values: CDR1 MGHRA, CDR2 YSYEKL. CDR3 coding DNA: TGCGCCAGCAGCCAGGGAAACTATGGCTACACCTTC. Residues: CASSQGNYGYTF.

Relative to its sample, this clone is medium-sized. V is TRBV2 and J is TRBJ2-1; 11 positions match TRBD2. The V gene end was trimmed by 6 bases and the J gene end by 7 bases; junction bases not matched to a gene: 8. Germline V gives CDR1 SNHLY, CDR2 FYNNEI. The CDR3 runs 15 residues. The CDR3 here is CASSYSGGDWNEQFF. The CDR3 region has the DNA TGTGCCAGCAGCTATAGCGGGGGGGATTGGAATGAGCAGTTCTTC.

This clone ranks as large. V usage is TRBV15 and J usage is TRBJ2-7, with TRBD2 identical over 10 bases. CDR3 length: 15 amino acids. The J segment lost 5 bases and the V segment lost 0 bases, leaving 4 bases of the junction unmatched. Germline CDR1 LNHNV, CDR2 YYDKDF (reference sequence). The CDR3 sequence: CATSREGLAGDEQYF. DNA of the CDR3: TGTGCCACCAGCAGAGAGGGGCTAGCGGGGGACGAGCAGTACTTC.

V and J are TRBV27 and TRBJ1-6, with 7 bases fitting TRBD1. The junction had 0 bases not matched to a gene; V was cut back by 3 bases and J by 7 bases. This CDR3 has 13 amino acids. CDR1 and CDR2 (germline): MNHEY, SMNVEV (reference sequence). The CDR3 is CASSFRGNSPLHF. The CDR3 DNA is TGTGCCAGCAGTTTCAGGGGGAATTCACCCCTCCACTTT.

The chain employs TRBV5-5 and TRBJ1-6, with D possibly being TRBD1 (6 bases). In germline, CDR1 is SGHKS, CDR2 YYEKEE (reference sequence). V shed 5 bases and J shed 7 bases, with 13 bases lying between them. The CDR3 loop spans 14 amino acids. In nucleotides, the CDR3 is TGTGCCAGCAGTCAGGGGTTTAGGAATTCACCCCTCCACTTT. Protein sequence: CASSQGFRNSPLHF.

This chain uses TRBV30 with TRBJ1-3, with D unclear. The CDR3 has 17 residues. The V end lost 1 base, the J end lost 0 bases, and 16 bases lay between the germline ends. CDR1 and CDR2 from the germline V gene are GTSNPN and SVGIG (reference sequence). The CDR3 loop is CAWSGPAAYSSGNTIYF. CDR3 nucleotides: TGTGCCTGGAGTGGCCCCGCAGCGTATTCCTCTGGAAACACCATATATTTT.

CDR3 amino acids: CASSYSSPGYEQYF. In DNA form, the CDR3 reads TGTGCCAGCAGTTACTCGAGTCCGGGCTACGAGCAGTACTTC. V and J are TRBV6-5 and TRBJ2-7; D call uncertain. CDR1 MNHEY and CDR2 SVGAGI come from the germline V gene. Deletions cut 0 bases from V and 3 bases from J, with 9 bases between. CDR3 size: 14 residues.

The chain joins TRBV9 to TRBJ2-3; TRBD1 matches at 7 bases. The CDR3 spans 18 residues. Germline CDR1 reads SGDLS; CDR2 reads YYNGEE. After removal of 0 bases from V and 3 bases from J, the junction contained 13 bases not matched to a gene. CDR3 loop: CASSVEGEEGAPTDTQYF. The CDR3 DNA is TGTGCCAGCAGCGTAGAAGGTGAAGAGGGGGCGCCGACAGATACGCAGTATTTT.

This clone is medium-sized. This chain links TRBV7-6 with TRBJ1-1; D possibly corresponds to TRBD1 (5 bases). CDR1 and CDR2 (germline): SGHVS, FNYEAQ. The V end lost 2 bases, the J end lost 1 base, and 5 bases lay between the germline ends. The CDR3 is 13 residues long. The CDR3 loop reads CASSLRGNTEAFF. In DNA, the CDR3 is TGTGCCAGCAGCTTAAGGGGGAACACTGAAGCTTTCTTT.

This sequence joins TRBV4-3 and TRBJ1-2; no clear D. The CDR3 has 16 amino acids. Germline V lookup: CDR1 LGHNA, CDR2 YSLEER. The V gene lost 1 base and the J gene lost 2 bases, with 14 bases spanning the gap. The CDR3 region is CASSQGNPEANYGYTF. The CDR3 nucleotides read TGCGCCAGCAGCCAAGGTAACCCGGAGGCCAACTATGGCTACACCTTC.